This is a list of T cell receptor beta chains from one sample in a study of T cell responses to AZD1222 COVID-19 vaccine. Measured with immunoSEQ multiplex PCR; TCRdb has only the in-frame clones, and not every one. The sample has about 180,000 clones; 85% to 95% are singletons. Material: peripheral blood, obtained on day 0 of AZD1222 vaccination. All receptors derive from an adult in good health. CDR3s include the opening cysteine and the closing phenylalanine or tryptophan. D genes are given only for firm matches. Clone size, where shown, is once, few, many, or a class for clones that have expanded.

v_gene	abundance	d_gene	j_gene	CDR3aa	CDR3nt
TRBV3-1/TRBV3-2	few	TRBD2	TRBJ2-2	CASSQDLSGIAGPGGGELFF	TGTGCCAGCAGCCAAGATCTATCGGGGATAGCGGGGCCCGGGGGCGGGGAGCTGTTTTTT
TRBV27	NA	NA	TRBJ1-1	CASSLAPQGSTEAFF	TGTGCCAGCAGTTTAGCCCCCCAGGGTAGCACTGAAGCTTTCTTT
TRBV29-1	NA	NA	TRBJ1-2	CSALDRHYGYTF	TGCAGCGCTTTAGACAGACACTATGGCTACACCTTC
TRBV5-1	few	NA	TRBJ1-1	CASSLERTADTEAFF	TGCGCCAGCAGCTTGGAGCGGACAGCGGACACTGAAGCTTTCTTT
TRBV2	NA	NA	TRBJ1-1	CASPRIGDKDTEAFF	TGTGCCAGCCCTCGAATAGGGGACAAAGACACTGAAGCTTTCTTT
TRBV14	NA	TRBD2	TRBJ2-1	CASSQIPGLAGGRNEQFF	TGTGCCAGCAGCCAAATCCCGGGACTAGCGGGAGGTCGAAATGAGCAGTTCTTC
TRBV20-1	NA	NA	TRBJ2-7	CSASGQGSSYEQYF	TGCAGTGCTAGTGGCCAGGGGAGCTCCTACGAGCAGTACTTC
TRBV6-1	few	NA	TRBJ2-1	CASSEWGRMGRTNEQFF	TGTGCCAGCAGTGAATGGGGAAGGATGGGACGCACCAATGAGCAGTTCTTC
TRBV19	NA	NA	TRBJ2-7	CASSILGQSYEQYF	TGTGCCAGTAGTATTCTCGGACAGTCCTACGAGCAGTACTTC
TRBV11-2	NA	TRBD1	TRBJ1-3	CASSLGPTGIDTIYF	TGTGCCAGCAGCTTAGGACCGACAGGGATTGACACCATATATTTT
TRBV3-1/TRBV3-2	NA	TRBD1	TRBJ2-7	CASSPPGTGAYEQYF	TGTGCCAGCAGCCCTCCCGGGACAGGCGCCTACGAGCAGTACTTC
TRBV19	NA	NA	TRBJ1-1	CASSIDREGRAGTEAFF	TGTGCCAGTAGTATAGATCGAGAGGGCAGGGCCGGCACTGAAGCTTTCTTT
TRBV27	NA	NA	TRBJ1-4	CASSFGAVPNEKLFF	TGTGCCAGCAGTTTCGGGGCAGTCCCAAATGAAAAACTGTTTTTT
TRBV7-2	NA	NA	TRBJ1-4	CASSYPEPGRRKLFF	TGTGCCAGCAGCTATCCGGAGCCGGGTAGGAGAAAACTGTTTTTT
TRBV6-5	NA	TRBD1	TRBJ1-2	CASSYRQGAGYTF	TGTGCCAGCAGTTACCGGCAGGGGGCTGGCTACACCTTC
TRBV6-1	once	NA	TRBJ1-5	CASSEVGGHQPQHF	TGTGCCAGCAGTGAAGTCGGGGGGCATCAGCCCCAGCATTTT
TRBV6-5	NA	NA	TRBJ1-5	CASSSTYSNQPQHF	TGTGCCAGCAGTTCCACTTATAGCAATCAGCCCCAGCATTTT
TRBV29-1	NA	TRBD1	TRBJ2-7	CSVEIPRQGGPLYEQYF	TGCAGCGTTGAAATCCCCCGACAGGGGGGACCGTTATACGAGCAGTACTTC
TRBV6-4	NA	NA	TRBJ2-2	CASTIDLNTGELFF	TGTGCCAGCACTATAGACCTGAACACCGGGGAGCTGTTTTTT
TRBV18	NA	NA	TRBJ1-1	CASSPPSGNTEAFF	TGTGCCAGCTCACCACCGTCTGGGAACACTGAAGCTTTCTTT
TRBV18	once	TRBD1	TRBJ1-1	CASSHPGQGARNTEAFF	TGTGCCAGCTCGCATCCGGGACAGGGGGCCCGGAACACTGAAGCTTTCTTT
TRBV10-3	NA	NA	TRBJ1-4	CAISETHNNEKLFF	TGTGCCATCAGTGAGACACATAATAATGAAAAACTGTTTTTT
TRBV19	few	TRBD2	TRBJ2-7	CASRTSGNSYEQYF	TGTGCCAGTAGGACTAGCGGGAATTCCTACGAGCAGTACTTC
TRBV7-9	NA	NA	TRBJ1-2	CASSEYGYTF	TGTGCCAGCAGCGAGTATGGCTACACCTTC
TRBV29-1	NA	NA	TRBJ1-3	CSVEDLLGGNTIYF	TGCAGCGTTGAAGACCTCCTCGGTGGAAACACCATATATTTT
TRBV27	NA	TRBD1	TRBJ2-1	CASSFGQGAGGQFF	TGTGCCAGCAGTTTTGGGCAGGGCGCAGGGGGGCAGTTCTTC
TRBV7-2	NA	NA	TRBJ1-2	CASSLARGADYGYTF	TGTGCCAGCAGCTTAGCGCGGGGGGCGGACTATGGCTACACCTTC
TRBV15	NA	NA	TRBJ1-4	CATIRGDWVEKLFF	TGTGCCACCATTAGGGGGGATTGGGTTGAAAAACTGTTTTTT
TRBV9	NA	TRBD1	TRBJ1-2	CASRDRGRYTF	TGTGCCAGCCGGGACAGGGGTCGCTACACCTTC
TRBV29-1	NA	NA	TRBJ2-5	CSVEDGREETQYF	TGCAGCGTTGAAGACGGCAGGGAAGAGACCCAGTACTTC
TRBV10-3	once	NA	TRBJ2-1	CAISETRTDASEQFF	TGTGCCATCAGTGAGACCCGGACGGACGCCAGTGAGCAGTTCTTC
TRBV18	NA	TRBD1	TRBJ1-5	CASSPAGTGNQPQHF	TGTGCCAGCTCACCAGCCGGGACAGGGAACCAGCCCCAGCATTTT
TRBV28	NA	NA	TRBJ1-2	CASSSIQIYGYTF	TGTGCCAGCAGTTCGATACAGATCTATGGCTACACCTTC
TRBV5-1	NA	TRBD1	TRBJ2-2	CASSHKDRVDAGELFF	TGCGCCAGCAGCCACAAGGACAGGGTGGATGCCGGGGAGCTGTTTTTT
TRBV10-3	NA	NA	TRBJ2-5	CAISESGEETQYF	TGTGCCATCAGTGAGTCGGGGGAAGAGACCCAGTACTTC
TRBV6-1	NA	NA	TRBJ2-1	CASSATARSTYNEQFF	TGTGCCAGCAGTGCTACGGCGCGGTCTACCTACAATGAGCAGTTCTTC
TRBV27	once	NA	TRBJ1-6	CASTTQGTPLHF	TGTGCCAGCACTACACAGGGTACACCCCTCCACTTT
TRBV5-1	once	NA	TRBJ2-3	CARENTDTQYF	TGCGCCCGAGAAAATACGGATACGCAGTATTTT